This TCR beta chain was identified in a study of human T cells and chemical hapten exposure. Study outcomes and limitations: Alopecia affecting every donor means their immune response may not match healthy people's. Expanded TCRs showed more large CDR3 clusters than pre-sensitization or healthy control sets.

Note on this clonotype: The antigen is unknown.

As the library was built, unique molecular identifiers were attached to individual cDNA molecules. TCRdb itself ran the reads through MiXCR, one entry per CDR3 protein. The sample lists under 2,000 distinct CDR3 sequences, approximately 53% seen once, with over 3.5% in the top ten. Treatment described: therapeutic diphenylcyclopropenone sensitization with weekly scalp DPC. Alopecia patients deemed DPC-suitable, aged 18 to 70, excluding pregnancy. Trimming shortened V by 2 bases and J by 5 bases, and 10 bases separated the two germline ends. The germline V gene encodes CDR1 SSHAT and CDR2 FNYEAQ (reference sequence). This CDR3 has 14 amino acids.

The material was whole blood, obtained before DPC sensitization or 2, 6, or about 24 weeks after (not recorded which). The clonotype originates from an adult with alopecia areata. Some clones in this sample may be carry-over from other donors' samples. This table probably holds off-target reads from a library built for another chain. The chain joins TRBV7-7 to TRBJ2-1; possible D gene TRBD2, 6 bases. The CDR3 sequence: CASSLTPGDNEQFF. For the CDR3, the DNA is TGTGCCAGCAGCTTAACGCCGGGGGACAATGAGCAGTTCTTC.